These 30 T cell receptor beta chains share one sample of origin, sequenced in a study of T cell responses to AZD1222 COVID-19 vaccine. TCRdb's copy holds only in-frame clones and misses some; the assay was immunoSEQ multiplex PCR. The table includes approximately 120,000 clones, about 89% detected once. Sequenced here: peripheral blood, sampled on day 0 of MenACWY control vaccination. These receptors all come from an adult in good health.

The V call is TRBV7-2, the J call TRBJ1-5, with 7 bases matching TRBD1. Germline V gives CDR1 SGHTA, CDR2 FQGNSA. The trim removed 1 base at V and 1 base at J, leaving 1 base unmatched. This CDR3 region has 15 residues. The CDR3 region has the DNA TGTGCCAGCAGCTTAGGCAGGGGGAGCAATCAGCCCCAGCATTTT. This gives the protein CASSLGRGSNQPQHF.

This chain uses TRBV7-9 with TRBJ1-1, with 8 positions matching TRBD1. This CDR3 region has 12 residues. Germline V gives CDR1 SEHNR, CDR2 FQNEAQ (reference sequence). Losses at the gene ends were 4 bases for V and 10 bases for J; bases not matched to a gene: 5. CDR3 region: CASSSRTGRAFF. Here the CDR3 DNA reads TGTGCCAGCAGCTCCCGGACAGGGAGAGCTTTCTTT. Full variable domain (missing parts from reference TRBV7-9 and TRBJ1-1): DTGVSQNPRHKITKRGQNVTFRCDPISEHNRLYWYRQTLGQGPEFLTYFQNEAQLEKSRLLSDRFSAERPKGSFSTLEIQRTEQGDSAMYLCASSSRTGRAFFGQGTRLTVV.

The chain links TRBV27 to TRBJ1-1, with 8 bases lining up with TRBD1. Losses at the gene ends were 3 bases for V and 4 bases for J; bases not matched to a gene: 10. CDR1 is MNHEY, CDR2 SMNVEV, per germline (reference sequence). The CDR3 is 16 amino acids. The CDR3 here is CASSFTSARGPTEAFF. CDR3 nucleotides: TGTGCCAGCAGTTTTACGTCGGCCAGGGGGCCCACTGAAGCTTTCTTT.

V is TRBV19 and J is TRBJ1-5, with 7 bases identical to TRBD1. The CDR3 length is 16 residues. The V gene end was trimmed by 1 base and the J gene end by 4 bases; junction bases not matched to a gene: 7. From germline, CDR1 is LNHDA and CDR2 SQIVND (reference sequence). CDR3: CASSIGPTGSNQPQHF. CDR3 coding DNA: TGTGCCAGTAGTATAGGCCCGACAGGGAGTAATCAGCCCCAGCATTTT. Drawing the rest from reference TRBV19 and TRBJ1-5, the complete variable domain is DGGITQSPKYLFRKEGQNVTLSCEQNLNHDAMYWYRQDPGQGLRLIYYSQIVNDFQKGDIAEGYSVSREKKESFPLTVTSAQKNPTAFYLCASSIGPTGSNQPQHFGDGTRLSIL.

J is TRBJ2-7 and V is TRBV5-4; perhaps TRBD2 as D (5 bases). Trimming took off 4 bases at V and 5 bases at J, with 19 bases between the two ends. Germline V gives CDR1 SGHNT, CDR2 YYREEE (reference sequence). The CDR3 runs 15 residues. CDR3 sequence (DNA): TGTGCCAGCAGCGCCGGAGGTTGGAATATCCACGAGCAGTACTTC. Its protein is CASSAGGWNIHEQYF. Based on the CDR3 plus reference TRBV5-4 and TRBJ2-7, the full variable domain is ETGVTQSPTHLIKTRGQQVTLRCSSQSGHNTVSWYQQALGQGPQFIFQYYREEENGRGNFPPRFSGLQFPNYSSELNVNALELDDSALYLCASSAGGWNIHEQYFGPGTRLTVT.

The chain recombines TRBV12-3 or TRBV12-4 with TRBJ1-5, with D hard to call. This CDR3 spans 12 amino acids. V lost 6 bases, J lost 1 base, and 4 bases lay in between. The chain's CDR3 is CASSRSNQPQHF. The CDR3 nucleotides read TGTGCCAGCAGCAGAAGCAATCAGCCCCAGCATTTT.

The rearrangement links TRBV3-1 (or the pseudogene TRBV3-2) to TRBJ1-1, with D possibly matching TRBD1 (6 bases). Between the trimmed V and J ends, which lost 8 bases and 4 bases, there was a span of 20 bases. CDR1 LGHDT and CDR2 YNNKEL come from the germline V gene (reference sequence). There are 15 residues in the CDR3. CDR3: CASGGQGSGSTEAFF. The CDR3 bases are TGTGCCAGCGGGGGGCAGGGGAGCGGTAGCACTGAAGCTTTCTTT.

The chain links TRBV11-3 to TRBJ2-1; TRBD2 matches 10 bases. The CDR3 sequence is 17 residues long. Per the germline V gene, CDR1 is SGHNT and CDR2 is YENEEA. Unmatched junction bases numbered 9, after V lost 1 base and J lost 6 bases. CDR3 DNA sequence: TGTGCCAGCAGCTTAGGGGTAGCGGGAGGAGGCCCCAATGAGCAGTTCTTC. It translates to CASSLGVAGGGPNEQFF.

The chain joins TRBV7-2 to TRBJ1-6; D perhaps matches TRBD1 (6 bases). There are 17 residues in the CDR3. Trimming took off 5 bases at V and 7 bases at J, with 21 bases between the two ends. Per germline, CDR1 SGHTA and CDR2 FQGNSA. CDR3 loop: CASSPRRTGTRNSPLHF. CDR3 sequence (DNA): TGTGCCAGCAGCCCGCGTAGGACCGGGACACGAAATTCACCCCTCCACTTT.

The chain recombines TRBV25-1 with TRBJ2-3; TRBD2 aligns across 9 bases. This CDR3 comprises 16 residues. Germline trimming cut 0 bases from V and 4 bases from J; bases unmatched to any gene: 5. Looked up from germline, CDR1 is MGHDK and CDR2 is SYGVNS. CDR3 amino acids: CASSEYAGGTADTQYF. The DNA of the CDR3 is TGTGCCAGCAGTGAATACGCGGGAGGGACGGCAGATACGCAGTATTTT.

The genes are TRBV12-3 or TRBV12-4 and TRBJ2-7; D might be TRBD1 (5 bases). The germline V and J ends were trimmed by 3 bases and 7 bases, with 10 bases remaining between them. CDR3 length: 12 amino acids. CDR3 sequence: CASSFSRDEQYF. The CDR3 DNA reads as TGTGCCAGCAGTTTTTCCAGGGATGAGCAGTACTTC.

The CDR3 sequence is CASTKDRTSGNTIYF. The CDR3 DNA reads TGTGCCAGCACAAAGGACAGGACCTCTGGAAACACCATATATTTT. The chain is built from TRBV11-2 and TRBJ1-3; 7 bases match TRBD1. The V gene end was trimmed by 7 bases and the J gene end by 0 bases; junction bases not matched to a gene: 6. Germline V lookup: CDR1 SGHAT, CDR2 FQNNGV. The CDR3 loop spans 15 amino acids.

The chain carries TRBV7-2 and TRBJ2-1, with D possibly TRBD2 on 5 matching bases. The ends were cut back, 3 bases at V and 7 bases at J, with 16 bases in the middle. CDR3 length: 15 residues. Germline CDR1 reads SGHTA; CDR2 reads FQGNSA. The DNA of the CDR3 is TGTGCCAGCAGCTTTCGGCTAGCAAATGAGAATGAGCAGTTCTTC. Amino acids: CASSFRLANENEQFF.

The chain is built from TRBV3-1 (or the pseudogene TRBV3-2) and TRBJ2-6; D unclear. The CDR3 is made up of 14 amino acids. Germline lookup yields CDR1 LGHDT and CDR2 YNNKEL (reference sequence). Between the trimmed V and J ends, which lost 5 bases and 0 bases, there was a span of 5 bases. CDR3 coding DNA: TGTGCCAGCAGCGGGTTCTCTGGGGCCAACGTCCTGACTTTC. Protein sequence: CASSGFSGANVLTF.

The chain combines TRBV2 with TRBJ1-1; 7 nucleotides agree with TRBD1. V dropped 5 bases and J dropped 11; count of bases not matched to a gene: 5. The CDR3 sequence is 11 residues long. Germline CDR1 SNHLY, CDR2 FYNNEI. In nucleotides, the CDR3 is TGTGCCAGCAGTTCAGGGGGGGACGCTTTCTTT. Translated, it gives CASSSGGDAFF.

The rearrangement links TRBV11-2 to TRBJ1-4; D may be TRBD1 (5 bases). The CDR3 is 13 residues long. Germline V CDR1 and CDR2: SGHAT, FQNNGV. V shed 7 bases and J shed 4 bases, with 10 bases lying between them. The CDR3 reads CASTNQGNEKLFF. The CDR3 region has the DNA TGTGCCAGCACCAACCAGGGTAATGAAAAACTGTTTTTT.

This chain connects TRBV1 to TRBJ2-5; the table names TRBD2, a call not compared with the DNA. TRBV1 is a pseudogene segment. The CDR3 has 16 amino acids. CDR3 residues: CTSSQDVAGDQETQYF. The CDR3 bases are TGCACCAGCAGCCAAGACGTAGCGGGAGACCAAGAGACCCAGTACTTC.

The chain is built from TRBV5-1 and TRBJ2-7; 9 positions agree with TRBD1. CDR3 length equals 13 residues. CDR1 is SGHRS and CDR2 is YFSETQ in the germline V gene. V lost 5 bases, J lost 2 bases, and 2 bases stayed unmatched. CDR3 in DNA: TGCGCCAGCAGAGGGACAGGGACCTACGAGCAGTACTTC. Translation: CASRGTGTYEQYF.

This chain connects TRBV6-5 to TRBJ2-3, with TRBD2 as a possible D gene (6 bases). The germline V gene has CDR1 MNHEY and CDR2 SVGAGI. Trimming left V 7 bases short and J 0 bases short, with 14 bases between. CDR3 size: 15 residues. CDR3 region: CASKGGSGSTDTQYF. The CDR3 bases are TGTGCCAGCAAGGGAGGATCGGGTAGCACAGATACGCAGTATTTT.

In its sample, this clone was seen a few times. V usage is TRBV30 and J usage is TRBJ1-3; a possible D gene is TRBD1 (6 bases). The V end lost 5 bases, the J end lost 0 bases, and 11 bases lay between the germline ends. In germline, CDR1 is GTSNPN, CDR2 SVGIG (reference sequence). The CDR3 totals 14 residues. The CDR3 protein is CAWGGRDSGNTIYF. CDR3 sequence (DNA): TGTGCCTGGGGGGGCAGGGACTCTGGAAACACCATATATTTT.

This CDR3 reads CASLVVGQGRTEAFF. The CDR3 DNA sequence: TGTGCCAGTTTAGTTGTGGGACAGGGGCGCACTGAAGCTTTCTTT. The chain recombines TRBV6-5 with TRBJ1-1; 10 positions agree with TRBD1. Germline lookup yields CDR1 MNHEY and CDR2 SVGAGI. V shed 9 bases and J 4 bases; nucleotides not matched to a gene: 11. This CDR3 is built from 15 residues.

This clone has only a few counts. V gene TRBV15 combines with J gene TRBJ1-4; D uncertain. V lost 1 base, J lost 4 bases, and 10 bases lay in between. CDR1 is LNHNV and CDR2 is YYDKDF in the germline V gene (reference sequence). The CDR3 contains 15 residues. CDR3 region: CATSRVSGSNEKLFF. The CDR3 bases are TGTGCCACCAGCAGAGTTTCCGGAAGTAATGAAAAACTGTTTTTT.

CDR3 bases: TGCGCCAGCGGAGATAGCGGGAGAGGGCAAGAGACCCAGTACTTC. This sequence encodes CASGDSGRGQETQYF. This chain joins TRBV5-1 and TRBJ2-5, with 9 bases matching TRBD2. The CDR3 is 15 residues long. Looked up from germline, CDR1 is SGHRS and CDR2 is YFSETQ. The ends lost 7 bases at V and 2 bases at J; junction bases unmatched: 9.

The chain couples TRBV18 to TRBJ1-1, with no clear D. With 8 bases removed from V and 0 bases from J, the gap between germline ends came to 10 bases. Looked up from germline, CDR1 is KGHSH and CDR2 is LQKENI. The CDR3 is 13 residues long. For the CDR3, the DNA is TGTGCCAGCCTCCCGGGTTTGAACACTGAAGCTTTCTTT. Protein product: CASLPGLNTEAFF. The variable domain in full, with the rest retrieved from reference TRBV18 and TRBJ1-1, is NAGVMQNPRHLVRRRGQEARLRCSPMKGHSHVYWYRQLPEEGLKFMVYLQKENIIDESGMPKERFSAEFPKEGPSILRIQQVVRGDSAAYFCASLPGLNTEAFFGQGTRLTVV.

The chain employs TRBV7-9 and TRBJ2-3; D possibly uses TRBD1 or TRBD2 (5 bases each). V dropped 5 bases and J dropped 3 bases, with 15 bases sitting between them. From germline, CDR1 is SEHNR and CDR2 FQNEAQ (reference sequence). The CDR3 spans 15 residues. This CDR3 is CASSPRGQGTDTQYF. Here the CDR3 DNA reads TGTGCCAGCAGCCCCCGGGGTCAGGGTACAGATACGCAGTATTTT.

J is TRBJ1-3 and V is TRBV3-1 (or the pseudogene TRBV3-2), with D unclear. There are 13 residues in the CDR3. Trimming cost V 0 bases and J 3 bases, with 3 bases left between them. Looked up from germline, CDR1 is LGHDT and CDR2 is YNNKEL (reference sequence). For the CDR3, the DNA is TGTGCCAGCAGCCAAGAAGGTGGAAACACCATATATTTT. Translating it yields CASSQEGGNTIYF.

The rearrangement joins TRBV6-2 or TRBV6-3 to TRBJ2-7, with 10 bases lining up with TRBD2. The CDR3 totals 15 residues. Trimming at V came to 6 bases and at J to 3 bases, leaving 8 bases not matched to a gene. CDR1 and CDR2 (germline): MNHEY, SVGEGT. CDR3: CASSRFSGRNYEQYF. DNA of the CDR3: TGTGCCAGCAGCCGGTTTAGCGGGAGGAACTACGAGCAGTACTTC.

V is TRBV18 and J is TRBJ1-1; 12 bases are shared with TRBD1. Losses at the gene ends were 3 bases for V and 4 bases for J; bases not matched to a gene: 9. CDR1 is KGHSH and CDR2 is LQKENI in the germline V gene. This CDR3 has 17 amino acids. CDR3 region: CASSPPGTGGPSTEAFF. The CDR3 DNA reads TGTGCCAGCTCACCCCCCGGGACAGGGGGCCCGAGCACTGAAGCTTTCTTT.

This clone was counted a few times. The chain is built from TRBV18 and TRBJ1-2; D might be TRBD1 (5 bases). CDR1 is KGHSH and CDR2 is LQKENI in the germline V gene. V was pared by 2 bases and J by 4 bases, with 14 bases between. The CDR3 is made up of 15 amino acids. Here the CDR3 DNA reads TGTGCCAGCTCACCAGGGGCGGGCGACGGCTATGGCTACACCTTC. Protein: CASSPGAGDGYGYTF.

The gene calls are TRBV6-5 and TRBJ2-2; 11 bases match TRBD1. The ends lost 6 bases at V and 3 bases at J; junction bases unmatched: 3. Germline assignment: CDR1 MNHEY and CDR2 SVGAGI. This CDR3 has 15 amino acids. CDR3 nucleotide sequence: TGTGCCAGCAGGTCGGGACAGGGGGACACCGGGGAGCTGTTTTTT. Amino acids: CASRSGQGDTGELFF.